This TCR beta chain derives from a study of T-cell reconstitution after alpha-beta-depleted transplantation in children. Study-wide findings and caveats: T cells produced anew were the main source of T-cell counts and diversity one year after transplant.

This clonotype came up a few times. The target antigen is unknown. Unique molecular identifiers were incorporated when the TCRbeta library was constructed. TCRdb passed the PCR reads through MiXCR, listing each CDR3 protein once. The sample includes about 300,000 distinct CDR3 sequences, less than 9.5% of them seen just once. From germline, CDR1 is SEHNR and CDR2 FQNEAQ (reference sequence). The V gene lost 2 bases and the J gene lost 0 bases, with 11 bases spanning the gap. The CDR3 extends over 15 amino acids. The chain carries TRBV7-9 and TRBJ2-7; D unclear. This TCR derives from a female patient aged 2 to 10 who had a stem cell transplant for Fanconi anemia, so the T cells may come from the graft donor. The source was peripheral blood, collected 360 days after TCRalphabeta/CD19-depleted stem cell transplant. The CDR3 is CASSLNWTPSYEQYF. The CDR3, as DNA: TGTGCCAGCAGCTTAAATTGGACGCCCTCCTACGAGCAGTACTTC.